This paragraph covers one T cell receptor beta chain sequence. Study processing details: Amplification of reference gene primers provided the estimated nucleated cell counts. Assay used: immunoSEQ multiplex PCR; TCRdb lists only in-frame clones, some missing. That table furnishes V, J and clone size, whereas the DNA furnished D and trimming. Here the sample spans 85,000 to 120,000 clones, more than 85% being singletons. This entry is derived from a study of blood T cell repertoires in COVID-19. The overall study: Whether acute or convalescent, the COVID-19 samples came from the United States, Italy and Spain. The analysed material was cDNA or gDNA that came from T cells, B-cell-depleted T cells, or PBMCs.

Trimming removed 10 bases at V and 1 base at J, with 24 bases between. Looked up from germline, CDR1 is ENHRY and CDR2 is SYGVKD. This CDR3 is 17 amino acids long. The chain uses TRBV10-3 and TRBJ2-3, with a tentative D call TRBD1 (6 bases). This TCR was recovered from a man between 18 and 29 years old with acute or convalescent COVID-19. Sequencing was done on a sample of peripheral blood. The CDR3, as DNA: TGTGCCACCCGCCTAACTACAGGGCCCCTTGGCACAGATACGCAGTATTTT. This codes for CATRLTTGPLGTDTQYF.